This passage covers 30 T cell receptor beta chains from one sample sequenced in a study of beta chain features in type 1 diabetes. Of the isolated RNA, all was reverse transcribed, and so the sequenced material was expressed TCRB transcripts. Assay: immunoSEQ multiplex PCR; the TCRdb copy retains only in-frame clones and omits some. The data show hundreds of thousands of clones, 9.6% seen once. The material sequenced was naive CD4+ T cells from blood. Every receptor here comes from a woman younger than 35 in good health.

This clone was counted a few times. This sequence joins TRBV6-6 and TRBJ2-5; 8 nucleotides align to TRBD2. Germline CDR1 reads MNHNY; CDR2 reads SVGAGI (reference sequence). V lost 6 bases to trimming and J lost 4 bases; unmatched junction nucleotides: 4. CDR3 length equals 13 residues. The DNA for the CDR3 is TGTGCCAGCAGCTACCTAGCGGGAGAGACCCAGTACTTC. Amino acids: CASSYLAGETQYF.

In its sample, this clone was seen a few times. The chain joins TRBV4-1 to TRBJ2-5, with a weak D call TRBD1 (5 bases). CDR1 and CDR2 from the germline V gene are MGHRA and YSYEKL. The CDR3 has 14 residues. V was trimmed by 6 bases and J by 2 bases, leaving 13 bases between them. The CDR3 protein is CASSPRQGQETQYF. CDR3 DNA sequence: TGCGCCAGCAGTCCCCGGCAGGGACAAGAGACCCAGTACTTC.

This chain uses TRBV6-1 with TRBJ2-7, with TRBD1 as a possible D gene (6 bases). Germline V CDR1 and CDR2: MNHNS, SASEGT. V shed 0 bases and J shed 2 bases, with 11 bases lying between them. This CDR3 spans 15 amino acids. Written as DNA, the CDR3 is TGTGCCAGCAGTGAAGCTTCACAGGGAACCTACGAGCAGTACTTC. It codes for CASSEASQGTYEQYF.

V gene TRBV9 combines with J gene TRBJ2-7; D perhaps matches TRBD2 (6 bases). Germline CDR1 is SGDLS and CDR2 is YYNGEE. CDR3 size: 15 residues. V dropped 4 bases and J dropped 5 bases, with 19 bases sitting between them. The CDR3 loop is CASSPGGIRGNEQYF. In DNA form, the CDR3 reads TGTGCCAGCAGCCCTGGGGGGATTCGGGGTAACGAGCAGTACTTC.

This clone was observed a handful of times. The chain has TRBV28 and TRBJ1-5; a possible D gene is TRBD1 (6 bases). Trimming shortened V by 0 bases and J by 4 bases, and 13 bases separated the two germline ends. The CDR3 runs to 16 residues. From germline, CDR1 is MDHEN and CDR2 SYDVKM. This CDR3 reads CASSLWAGRGNQPQHF. CDR3 DNA sequence: TGTGCCAGCAGTTTATGGGCAGGGAGGGGGAATCAGCCCCAGCATTTT.

The V and J genes are TRBV30 and TRBJ2-5, with 8 bases matching TRBD2. The CDR3 is 12 residues long. V lost 2 bases to trimming and J lost 11 bases; unmatched junction nucleotides: 7. Germline V gives CDR1 GTSNPN, CDR2 SVGIG (reference sequence). The CDR3 sequence: CAWSPGGPTQYF. Here the CDR3 DNA reads TGTGCCTGGAGTCCGGGAGGGCCAACACAGTACTTC. The variable domain in full, with the rest retrieved from reference TRBV30 and TRBJ2-5, is SQTIHQWPATLVQPVGSPLSLECTVEGTSNPNLYWYRQAAGRGLQLLFYSVGIGQISSEVPQNLSASRPQDRQFILSSKKLLLSDSGFYLCAWSPGGPTQYFGPGTRLLVL.

The chain is built from TRBV28 and TRBJ2-7; 9 bases fit TRBD2. The J segment lost 3 bases and the V segment lost 3 bases, leaving 6 bases of the junction unmatched. The CDR3 runs 15 residues. Germline values: CDR1 MDHEN, CDR2 SYDVKM. The CDR3 is CASSFGREGRYEQYF. The CDR3 DNA follows: TGTGCCAGCAGTTTCGGGCGGGAGGGCCGCTACGAGCAGTACTTC.

The rearrangement joins TRBV27 to TRBJ1-2; D is uncertain. The CDR3 is 15 residues long. In germline, CDR1 is MNHEY, CDR2 SMNVEV (reference sequence). With 5 bases removed from V and 3 bases from J, the gap between germline ends came to 16 bases. The CDR3 bases are TGTGCCAGCAGTCCCTTGACGAAAGGAGACTATGGCTACACCTTC. Translating it yields CASSPLTKGDYGYTF.

The rearrangement links TRBV19 to TRBJ2-5; 9 nucleotides align to TRBD2. CDR3 length equals 15 residues. Germline assignment: CDR1 LNHDA and CDR2 SQIVND (reference sequence). Trimming at V came to 5 bases and at J to 0 bases, leaving 4 bases not matched to a gene. CDR3 amino acids: CASSLQRGDQETQYF. DNA of the CDR3: TGTGCCAGTAGTTTACAGCGGGGGGACCAAGAGACCCAGTACTTC.

The chain is built from TRBV6-1 and TRBJ2-3, with 7 bases identical to TRBD1. Trimming removed 6 bases from V and 5 bases from J; junction bases left unmatched: 8. The CDR3 length is 14 residues. CDR1 and CDR2 from the germline V gene are MNHNS and SASEGT. CDR3 region: CASRTGTAVDTQYF. In nucleotides, the CDR3 is TGTGCCAGCAGAACCGGGACAGCAGTAGATACGCAGTATTTT.

This clone was seen a handful of times. V is TRBV5-4 and J is TRBJ1-1, with 7 bases aligning to TRBD1. Trimming cost V 5 bases and J 5 bases; bases outside gene matches: 6. The germline V gene has CDR1 SGHNT and CDR2 YYREEE (reference sequence). CDR3 length: 13 amino acids. The CDR3 region is CASRKTTGTEAFF. The CDR3, as DNA: TGTGCCAGCAGAAAAACGACAGGGACTGAAGCTTTCTTT.

This chain uses TRBV27 with TRBJ2-4; D gene unclear. V was pared by 6 bases and J by 3 bases, with 12 bases between. The CDR3 length is 14 residues. Germline values: CDR1 MNHEY, CDR2 SMNVEV (reference sequence). The CDR3 is CASSIQTGKNIQYF. CDR3 nucleotides: TGTGCCAGCAGCATACAGACCGGCAAAAACATTCAGTACTTC.

This sequence joins TRBV30 and TRBJ1-2, with TRBD1 matching 7 bases. Trimming took 2 bases from V and 7 from J; bases not matched to a gene: 7. The CDR3 runs to 13 residues. CDR1 is GTSNPN and CDR2 is SVGIG in the germline V gene (reference sequence). CDR3 in DNA: TGTGCCTGGAGTCCCACAGGGGCGAGTGGCTACACCTTC. It translates to CAWSPTGASGYTF.

The table lists this clone with a few counts. The chain has TRBV6-5 and TRBJ1-5; D is possibly TRBD1 (5 bases). V lost 6 bases and J 2 bases, leaving 14 bases between the germline ends. There are 15 residues in the CDR3. CDR1 is MNHEY and CDR2 is SVGAGI in the germline V gene. In DNA, the CDR3 is TGTGCCAGCAGCGCCATAGGGGAGGGCAATCAGCCCCAGCATTTT. Translating it yields CASSAIGEGNQPQHF.

The sample holds a few counts of this clone. J is TRBJ2-7 and V is TRBV5-1; 7 bases match TRBD2. Germline lookup yields CDR1 SGHRS and CDR2 YFSETQ. Unmatched junction bases numbered 13, after V lost 4 bases and J lost 0 bases. The CDR3 contains 17 residues. CDR3 DNA: TGCGCCAGCAGCGAATCCCCTGGGGCGGGAGCCTCCTACGAGCAGTACTTC. Protein product: CASSESPGAGASYEQYF.

The chain combines TRBV5-1 with TRBJ2-7, with D possibly TRBD1 on 6 matching bases. Trimming stripped 4 bases from V and 2 bases from J, with 13 bases between. The germline CDR1 and CDR2 sequences are SGHRS and YFSETQ. This CDR3 spans 14 amino acids. The CDR3 DNA reads as TGCGCCAGCAGCCTGGGACACGCTACCTACGAGCAGTACTTC. It translates to CASSLGHATYEQYF.

There are many counts of this clone. This rearrangement joins TRBV29-1 to TRBJ2-7; 8 positions agree with TRBD2. V shed 4 bases and J 0 bases; nucleotides not matched to a gene: 8. This CDR3 has 15 residues. Per germline, CDR1 SQVTM and CDR2 ANQGSEA. CDR3 nucleotides: TGCAGCGTTGGAAATCTAGCGGGTGTCTCCTACGAGCAGTACTTC. It encodes CSVGNLAGVSYEQYF.

The CDR3 spells CASSPQTGLAGKETQYF. DNA of the CDR3: TGTGCCAGCTCACCACAAACGGGACTAGCGGGGAAAGAGACCCAGTACTTC. V is TRBV18 and J is TRBJ2-5, with TRBD2 matching over 13 bases. Germline V gives CDR1 KGHSH, CDR2 LQKENI. This CDR3 contains 17 residues. J gave up 3 bases and V 1 base, and 5 bases lay outside the gene matches.

This clone has a handful of counts. V usage is TRBV6-1 and J usage is TRBJ1-1; possibly TRBD1 for D (5 bases). CDR3 length equals 15 residues. Germline V gene data show CDR1 as MNHNS and CDR2 as SASEGT. The V end was cut by 4 bases, the J end by 0 bases, with 12 bases between. The CDR3 sequence: CASSAVTAMNTEAFF. CDR3 in DNA: TGTGCCAGCAGTGCCGTGACAGCCATGAACACTGAAGCTTTCTTT.

This clone came up a few times. The V call is TRBV5-1, the J call TRBJ2-7; D is ambiguous. V was clipped by 5 bases and J by 0 bases, with 12 bases between them. From germline, CDR1 is SGHRS and CDR2 YFSETQ. There are 14 residues in the CDR3. This CDR3 is CASRNLRSSYEQYF. CDR3 nucleotide sequence: TGCGCCAGCAGGAACTTAAGAAGCTCCTACGAGCAGTACTTC.

This clone showed up just a few times. The chain uses TRBV5-4 and TRBJ1-1; the D is unclear. This CDR3 is 13 amino acids long. Germline CDR1 reads SGHNT; CDR2 reads YYREEE (reference sequence). Trimming shortened V by 2 bases and J by 6 bases, and 11 bases separated the two germline ends. In DNA form, the CDR3 reads TGTGCCAGCAGCTTAGGAGCCCAACCTGAAGCTTTCTTT. Protein: CASSLGAQPEAFF.

This clone was counted between two and nine times. V and J are TRBV5-4 and TRBJ1-6, with TRBD1 matching 10 bases. The CDR3 sequence is 17 residues long. Germline V CDR1 and CDR2: SGHNT, YYREEE (reference sequence). V shed 4 bases and J 0 bases; nucleotides not matched to a gene: 4. DNA of the CDR3: TGTGCCAGCAGCGGAGACAGGGGGCGCTCCTATAATTCACCCCTCCACTTT. Translation: CASSGDRGRSYNSPLHF.

The chain couples TRBV5-1 to TRBJ2-3, with 7 bases identical to TRBD2. V shed 4 bases, J shed 6 bases, and the junction held 11 bases outside the gene matches. The germline CDR1 and CDR2 sequences are SGHRS and YFSETQ. The CDR3 sequence is 15 residues long. The DNA of the CDR3 is TGCGCCAGCAGCATAGGACTAGACTACACGGATACGCAGTATTTT. Protein product: CASSIGLDYTDTQYF. The whole variable domain, filled in from reference TRBV5-1 and TRBJ2-3, reads KAGVTQTPRYLIKTRGQQVTLSCSPISGHRSVSWYQQTPGQGLQFLFEYFSETQRNKGNFPGRFSGRQFSNSRSEMNVSTLELGDSALYLCASSIGLDYTDTQYFGPGTRLTVL.

The V gene is TRBV5-1, the J gene TRBJ1-4; D perhaps matches TRBD1 (6 bases). Germline assignment: CDR1 SGHRS and CDR2 YFSETQ. CDR3 length: 17 residues. V gave up 1 base and J gave up 2 bases, with 15 bases separating them. CDR3 in DNA: TGCGCCAGCAGCTTGCCAAAGGACAGTCCGACTAATGAAAAACTGTTTTTT. Translation: CASSLPKDSPTNEKLFF.

The rearrangement uses TRBV30 and TRBJ1-1, with 8 bases aligning to TRBD1. The germline V gene has CDR1 GTSNPN and CDR2 SVGIG (reference sequence). The CDR3 runs to 18 residues. V shed 2 bases and J 10 bases; nucleotides not matched to a gene: 24. CDR3 in amino acids: CAWSPYLFRTGMASTAFF. DNA of the CDR3: TGTGCCTGGAGTCCATACCTATTCCGGACAGGGATGGCCAGTACAGCTTTCTTT.

The chain uses TRBV6-1 and TRBJ2-3, with a weak D call TRBD2 (5 bases). V lost 6 bases and J lost 5, with 15 bases in between. Germline-derived CDR1 and CDR2 are MNHNS and SASEGT. The CDR3 is made up of 14 amino acids. The CDR3, as DNA: TGTGCCAGCAGCCTAGCCCGCAGTGGAGATACGCAGTATTTT. As protein: CASSLARSGDTQYF.

This clone was counted between two and nine times. V gene TRBV11-2 combines with J gene TRBJ2-3; possible D gene TRBD1, 5 bases. V was cut by 5 bases and J by 1 base, with 16 bases left in between. CDR3 length: 16 amino acids. Germline CDR1 SGHAT, CDR2 FQNNGV. The CDR3 reads CASSPQGAGRTDTQYF. In DNA form, the CDR3 reads TGTGCCAGCAGCCCACAAGGGGCCGGCCGCACAGATACGCAGTATTTT.

This clone was counted only a few times. V and J are TRBV18 and TRBJ2-5; the D gene is possibly TRBD1 (5 bases). The J call may be in error: the DNA end matches TRBJ2-7 better. The CDR3 consists of 12 residues. Per the germline V gene, CDR1 is KGHSH and CDR2 is LQKENI. In nucleotides, the CDR3 is TGTGCCAGCTCACCAGACAGCTACGAGCAGTACTTC. Translated: CASSPDSYEQYF.

Of note for this clone: Other DNA sequences in this specimen translate into the identical CDR3. The rearrangement joins TRBV5-1 to TRBJ2-5, with D perhaps matching TRBD2 (5 bases). This CDR3 has 14 residues. The V and J ends lost 4 bases and 1 base respectively, with 11 bases between them. Per the germline V gene, CDR1 is SGHRS and CDR2 is YFSETQ. CDR3 protein: CASSLGGSQETQYF. CDR3 DNA sequence: TGCGCCAGCAGCCTAGGAGGCAGCCAAGAGACCCAGTACTTC.

The rearrangement links TRBV10-3 to TRBJ1-2, with 7 positions matching TRBD1. The CDR3 contains 15 residues. CDR1 is ENHRY, CDR2 SYGVKD, per germline. The V and J ends lost 3 bases and 5 bases, in that order; junction bases with no gene match: 9. The CDR3 DNA sequence: TGTGCCATCAGTGAAGGGACAGCTAGTGGGTATGGCTACACCTTC. Translating gives CAISEGTASGYGYTF.